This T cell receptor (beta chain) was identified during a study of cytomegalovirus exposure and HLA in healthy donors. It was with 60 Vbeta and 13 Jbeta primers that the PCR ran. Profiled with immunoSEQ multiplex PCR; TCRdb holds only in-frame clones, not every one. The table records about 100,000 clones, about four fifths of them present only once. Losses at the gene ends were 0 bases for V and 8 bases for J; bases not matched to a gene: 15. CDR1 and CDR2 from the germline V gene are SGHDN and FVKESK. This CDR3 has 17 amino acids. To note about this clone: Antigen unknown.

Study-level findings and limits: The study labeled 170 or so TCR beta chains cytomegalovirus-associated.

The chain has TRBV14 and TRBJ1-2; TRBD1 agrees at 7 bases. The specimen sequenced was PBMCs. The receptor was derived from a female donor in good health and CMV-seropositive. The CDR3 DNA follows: TGTGCCAGCAGCCAAGAGAGGACAGGTCGGGGGATGCAAGGCTACACCTTC. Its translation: CASSQERTGRGMQGYTF.